These 11 T cell receptor beta chains share one sample of origin, sequenced in a study of cytomegalovirus exposure and HLA in healthy donors. In the PCR, 60 Vbeta and 13 Jbeta primers were used. Some clones are missing from TCRdb's copy, which holds only in-frame ones; the method was immunoSEQ multiplex PCR. The top ten hold about 6.4% of the sample, which has roughly 150,000 clones, about 80% seen once. Sequenced sample: PBMCs. Every receptor here comes from a woman in her fifties or sixties in good health and CMV-seropositive.

The chain carries TRBV7-9 and TRBJ2-1, with TRBD2 matching over 14 bases. The V gene's germline CDR1 is SEHNR and CDR2 FQNEAQ (reference sequence). The CDR3 extends over 15 amino acids. Trimming at V came to 5 bases and at J to 15 bases, leaving 12 bases not matched to a gene. The CDR3 loop reads CASSPGLAGGQRLFF. The CDR3 bases are TGTGCCAGCAGCCCAGGACTAGCGGGGGGCCAAAGATTGTTCTTC. The whole variable domain, remainder taken from reference TRBV7-9 and TRBJ2-1, is DTGVSQNPRHKITKRGQNVTFRCDPISEHNRLYWYRQTLGQGPEFLTYFQNEAQLEKSRLLSDRFSAERPKGSFSTLEIQRTEQGDSAMYLCASSPGLAGGQRLFFGPGTRLTVL.

This chain links TRBV5-4 with TRBJ2-6; D is perhaps TRBD1 (5 bases). Per germline, CDR1 SGHNT and CDR2 YYREEE (reference sequence). The V end lost 4 bases, the J end lost 0 bases, and 14 bases lay between the germline ends. The CDR3 consists of 17 residues. CDR3 nucleotide sequence: TGTGCCAGCAGCGGGGCCCCCGGGCCCTCTGGGGCCAACGTCCTGACTTTC. This encodes CASSGAPGPSGANVLTF. The variable domain in full, with the rest retrieved from reference TRBV5-4 and TRBJ2-6, is ETGVTQSPTHLIKTRGQQVTLRCSSQSGHNTVSWYQQALGQGPQFIFQYYREEENGRGNFPPRFSGLQFPNYSSELNVNALELDDSALYLCASSGAPGPSGANVLTFGAGSRLTVL.

The gene calls are TRBV4-3 and TRBJ2-2; 9 nucleotides align to TRBD2. CDR1 and CDR2 (germline): LGHNA, YSLEER. There are 16 residues in the CDR3. V shed 0 bases and J 9 bases; nucleotides not matched to a gene: 8. The CDR3 nucleotides read TGCGCCAGCAGCCAAGATCAAGCGGGGGGCCGCTGGGAGCTGTTTTTT. Translation gives CASSQDQAGGRWELFF.

The chain carries TRBV2 and TRBJ2-7; 7 nucleotides match TRBD1. J gave up 2 bases and V 10 bases, and 5 bases lay outside the gene matches. This CDR3 spans 12 amino acids. The germline V gene encodes CDR1 SNHLY and CDR2 FYNNEI. The CDR3 coding sequence is TGTGCCATCAAAGACAGGGCCTACGAGCAGTACTTC. Its protein product is CAIKDRAYEQYF.

The rearrangement links TRBV7-9 to TRBJ2-3; TRBD2 matches at 9 bases. CDR1 and CDR2 from the germline V gene are SEHNR and FQNEAQ (reference sequence). The ends lost 5 bases at V and 6 bases at J; junction bases unmatched: 9. The CDR3 loop spans 15 amino acids. The CDR3 is CASSIPRGGPDTQYF. In nucleotides, the CDR3 is TGTGCCAGCAGCATCCCGCGGGGGGGCCCGGATACGCAGTATTTT. Looking up the rest from reference TRBV7-9 and TRBJ2-3 gives the full variable domain: DTGVSQNPRHKITKRGQNVTFRCDPISEHNRLYWYRQTLGQGPEFLTYFQNEAQLEKSRLLSDRFSAERPKGSFSTLEIQRTEQGDSAMYLCASSIPRGGPDTQYFGPGTRLTVL.

The rearrangement joins TRBV9 to TRBJ2-5; 8 bases line up with TRBD2. V trimming: 0 bases; J trimming: 5 bases; junction bases outside the gene matches: 6. Per the germline V gene, CDR1 is SGDLS and CDR2 is YYNGEE. CDR3 length: 15 residues. CDR3 residues: CASSVAGGHGETQYF. As DNA, the CDR3 is TGTGCCAGCAGCGTAGCGGGGGGGCACGGGGAGACCCAGTACTTC.

The rearrangement links TRBV6-1 to TRBJ2-4; the D is unclear. The V end lost 6 bases, the J end lost 1 base, and 13 bases lay between the germline ends. CDR1 MNHNS and CDR2 SASEGT come from the germline V gene. The CDR3 runs 15 residues. The CDR3 spells CASRGSPMAKNIQYF. CDR3 in DNA: TGTGCCAGCAGGGGCTCCCCTATGGCCAAAAACATTCAGTACTTC.

This chain links TRBV4-3 with TRBJ2-7, with 9 nucleotides matching TRBD1. The germline CDR1 and CDR2 sequences are LGHNA and YSLEER. CDR3 size: 15 residues. The V segment lost 2 bases and the J segment 2 bases; nucleotides outside the gene matches: 4. Written as DNA, the CDR3 is TGCGCCAGCAGCCAAAGGAGGACAGGGGCCTACGAGCAGTACTTC. It codes for CASSQRRTGAYEQYF.

Turning to this clone: The same CDR3 can be traced to other DNA sequences in this sample. The V call is TRBV9, the J call TRBJ2-2; 7 nucleotides line up with TRBD2. This CDR3 is built from 15 residues. Germline assignment: CDR1 SGDLS and CDR2 YYNGEE. With V trimmed by 0 bases and J by 4 bases, 3 bases remained unmatched. This CDR3 reads CASSVGGGPTGELFF. The CDR3 region has the DNA TGTGCCAGCAGCGTAGGGGGGGGACCCACCGGGGAGCTGTTTTTT.

The chain uses TRBV6-6 and TRBJ1-2, with a possible D match to TRBD1 (5 bases). Germline CDR1 reads MNHNY; CDR2 reads SVGAGI (reference sequence). V gave up 7 bases and J gave up 0 bases, with 12 bases separating them. CDR3 length: 14 residues. The CDR3 sequence: CASKGQEANYGYTF. The DNA for the CDR3 is TGTGCCAGCAAGGGGCAGGAAGCTAACTATGGCTACACCTTC.

This chain joins TRBV4-3 and TRBJ2-4; 10 bases map to TRBD1. The V segment lost 5 bases and the J segment 10 bases; nucleotides outside the gene matches: 5. The CDR3 runs to 13 residues. Germline lookup yields CDR1 LGHNA and CDR2 YSLEER. CDR3 nucleotide sequence: TGCGCCAGCAGCGCGGACAGGGGGGGAATTCAGTACTTC. This gives the protein CASSADRGGIQYF.